This is a list of T cell receptor beta chains from one sample in a study of a mutant IDH1 vaccine in newly diagnosed glioma. Their specific antigens are unknown. Sequencing was performed with immunoSEQ multiplex PCR; in TCRdb, only in-frame clones are kept and a portion is missing. The sample comprises some 38,000 clones, about 80% of which are singletons, and 5.5% rests with the top ten. Here the sequenced sample was PBMCs, taken from a glioma patient whose treatment included an IDH1 peptide vaccine. The receptors were gathered from a middle-aged man with glioma. CDR3s include the opening cysteine and the closing phenylalanine or tryptophan. A D gene is named only where the DNA matches it firmly. Only some rows state a clone size, as once, few, many or a class for expanded clones.

TRBV30	.	TRBJ2-7	.	TGTGCCTGGAGTGGAGGCAGGGTCGATGAGCAGTACTTC	CAWSGGRVDEQYF
TRBV29-1	TRBD1	TRBJ1-1	.	TGCAGCGTTGGGGACAGTTTGAACACTGAAGCTTTCTTT	CSVGDSLNTEAFF
TRBV10-2	.	TRBJ1-1	few	TGCGCCAGCAGTGAACAGGCGAACACTGAAGCTTTCTTT	CASSEQANTEAFF
TRBV6-6	.	TRBJ2-1	.	TGTGCCAGCACTGGAGGTAACTACAATGAGCAGTTCTTC	CASTGGNYNEQFF
TRBV6-1	TRBD2	TRBJ2-1	once	TGTGCCAGCAGTGGAAGGACTAGCGGGGGGGCCGGTCATCCCTACAATGAGCAGTTCTTC	CASSGRTSGGAGHPYNEQFF
TRBV11-2	.	TRBJ2-5	.	TGTGCCAGCAGCTTTAGCGGCCCAGAGACCCAGTACTTC	CASSFSGPETQYF
TRBV5-1	.	TRBJ1-1	.	TGCGCCAGCAGCTTGGCGGCAGGGATGAACACTGAAGCTTTCTTT	CASSLAAGMNTEAFF
TRBV4-1	TRBD1	TRBJ2-2	.	TGCGCCAGCAGACACGGACAGGGACAGAACACCGGGGAGCTGTTTTTT	CASRHGQGQNTGELFF
TRBV12-5	.	TRBJ2-7	few	TGTGCTAGTGGTCCCCGGGAGTACGAGCAGTACTTC	CASGPREYEQYF
TRBV4-2	TRBD2	TRBJ2-7	.	TGTGCCAGCGGACTAGCGGGGGGCTCCGAGCAGTACTTC	CASGLAGGSEQYF
TRBV9	.	TRBJ2-2	.	TGTGCCAGCAGCGTAGATACTCCCACCACCGGGGAGCTGTTTTTT	CASSVDTPTTGELFF
TRBV2	TRBD2	TRBJ2-5	.	TGTGCCAGCCGGTCACGCGGGGGGGCAGAGACCCAGTACTTC	CASRSRGGAETQYF
TRBV7-9	.	TRBJ1-4	.	TGTGCCAGCAGCTTAGCCGGGGGTGAAAAACTGTTTTTT	CASSLAGGEKLFF
TRBV4-2	.	TRBJ2-3	.	TGTGCCAGCAGCCTACGAGGCGGGGTCTCAGATACGCAGTATTTT	CASSLRGGVSDTQYF
TRBV6-5	.	TRBJ1-1	medium-sized	TGTGCCAGCAGTTACGGCGGAGGGACCCTGAACACTGAAGCTTTCTTT	CASSYGGGTLNTEAFF
TRBV2	TRBD2	TRBJ2-1	.	TGTGCCACCGGACTAGCGGGGAGCTATGAGCAGTTCTTC	CATGLAGSYEQFF
TRBV18	TRBD1	TRBJ1-2	.	TGTGCCAGCTCAGAGGACAGGGACTATGGCTACACCTTC	CASSEDRDYGYTF
TRBV13	TRBD2	TRBJ2-1	once	TGTGCCAGCAGCTTAGGCAGGTTAGCGGGGGGCTTAAGCTCCTACAATGAGCAGTTCTTC	CASSLGRLAGGLSSYNEQFF
TRBV11-3	TRBD1	TRBJ1-4	once	TGTGCCAGCAGACATCCGGGACAGAATGAAAAACTGTTTTTT	CASRHPGQNEKLFF
TRBV19	.	TRBJ1-1	.	TGTGCCAGTAGTATTGGGGGACATAGGGCTGAAGCTTTCTTT	CASSIGGHRAEAFF
TRBV5-1	TRBD1	TRBJ2-1	.	TGCGCCAGCAGCCCCAGACAGGGGTTGGGCAATGAGCAGTTCTTC	CASSPRQGLGNEQFF
TRBV5-1	TRBD1	TRBJ1-6	.	TGCGCCAGCAGCTTGGACAGGGGCGGTTCACCCCTCCACTTT	CASSLDRGGSPLHF
TRBV6-5	TRBD2	TRBJ2-1	.	TGTGCCAGCAGACGGGGACTAGCGGGAAACAATGAGCAGTTCTTC	CASRRGLAGNNEQFF
TRBV4-2	.	TRBJ1-1	.	TGTGCCAGCAGCCAAGTTAGGGACACTGAAGCTTTCTTT	CASSQVRDTEAFF
TRBV4-1	.	TRBJ1-1	.	TGCGCCAGCAGCCAAGATATAAACACTGAAGCTTTCTTT	CASSQDINTEAFF
TRBV23-1	.	TRBJ2-7	.	TGCGCCAGCAGTCAATCGTCCGCCCGGGCGGGCCCGCTCGAGCAGTACTTC	CASSQSSARAGPLEQYF
TRBV5-1	TRBD1	TRBJ1-1	few	TGCGCCACCGCGTCCGGGACAGTGAACACTGAAGCTTTCTTT	CATASGTVNTEAFF
TRBV4-1	.	TRBJ1-2	.	TGCGCCAGCAGCCCCCGGGGGGATTCTAACTATGGCTACACCTTC	CASSPRGDSNYGYTF
TRBV5-6	.	TRBJ1-4	few	TGTGCCAGCAGCTTAACAGGAGGATTAAAACTGTTTTTT	CASSLTGGLKLFF
TRBV29-1	.	TRBJ2-5	.	TGCAGCATTTCCCCCAGGGAAGAGACCCAGTACTTC	CSISPREETQYF
TRBV7-8	.	TRBJ1-2	.	TGTGCCAGCAGCCCTAGGGGAGGGGCTGGGTTTCGGTTAGACTATGGCTACACCTTC	CASSPRGGAGFRLDYGYTF
TRBV6-5	TRBD2	TRBJ2-7	.	TGTGCCAGCAGTTACTCGACTAGCGGGACCTACGAGCAGTACTTC	CASSYSTSGTYEQYF
TRBV6-1	.	TRBJ1-5	.	TGTGCCAGCAGTAGCGGGGGAAATCAGCCCCAGCATTTT	CASSSGGNQPQHF
TRBV7-6	.	TRBJ1-2	.	TGTGCCAGCAGCTTAGAAGTCGGCAGTAACTATGGCTACACCTTC	CASSLEVGSNYGYTF
TRBV2	.	TRBJ1-2	.	TGTGCCAGCAGGCCGGGGGTCGGCTATGGCTACACCTTC	CASRPGVGYGYTF
TRBV5-4	TRBD1	TRBJ1-4	once	TGTGCCAGCAGCAAAGGGGGACAGGGAAGTGAAAAACTGTTTTTT	CASSKGGQGSEKLFF
TRBV7-9	TRBD2	TRBJ2-5	.	TGTGCCAGCAGCTGGACTAGTCCGACGTCGGAGACCCAGTACTTC	CASSWTSPTSETQYF
TRBV29-1	TRBD1	TRBJ1-1	.	TGCAGCGTTGAAGATTGGACAGGGAAGATTAACACTGAAGCTTTCTTT	CSVEDWTGKINTEAFF
TRBV6-1	.	TRBJ1-1	.	TGTGCCAGCAGTGAAGCGCAGGTAGGGTACACTGAAGCTTTCTTT	CASSEAQVGYTEAFF
TRBV29-1	TRBD1	TRBJ1-2	.	TGCAGCGTGTGGGGACTCACAGGGGAGCTCTATGGCTACACCTTC	CSVWGLTGELYGYTF
TRBV27	.	TRBJ1-1	.	TGTGCCAGCAGTTGGGACGGGAACACTGAAGCTTTCTTT	CASSWDGNTEAFF
TRBV7-9	TRBD1	TRBJ2-2	.	TGTGCCAGCAGACACCGGGACAGGGGGCTTGGGGAGCTGTTTTTT	CASRHRDRGLGELFF
TRBV4-2	.	TRBJ1-1	.	TGTGCCAGCAGCCTTTCGTCCACTGAAGCTTTCTTT	CASSLSSTEAFF
TRBV5-1	TRBD1	TRBJ2-5	.	TGCGCCAGCAGCACCGGACAGGGTAGGGAGACCCAGTACTTC	CASSTGQGRETQYF
TRBV6-1	TRBD1	TRBJ2-7	.	TGTGCCAGCACGCGAGGGACAGGGATGGACGAGCAGTACTTC	CASTRGTGMDEQYF
TRBV18	.	TRBJ1-4	.	TGTGCCAGCTCACCGCAGGGAAGGAATGAAAAACTGTTTTTT	CASSPQGRNEKLFF
TRBV5-4	.	TRBJ2-1	.	TGTGCCAGCAGTCCGTCTAAAAACAATGAGCAGTTCTTC	CASSPSKNNEQFF
TRBV5-4	TRBD1	TRBJ2-7	.	TGTGCCAGCAGCTTGCGACAGGGGGCCGGTTCCTACGAGCAGTACTTC	CASSLRQGAGSYEQYF
TRBV6-4	TRBD2	TRBJ2-2	.	TGTGCCAGCAGTGACTCAAGCGGGGGAGCCACCGGGGAGCTGTTTTTT	CASSDSSGGATGELFF
TRBV4-1	TRBD2	TRBJ2-4	.	TGCGCCAGCAGCCAAGACATAGCGGGGGGCCCTAAGTACATTCAGTACTTC	CASSQDIAGGPKYIQYF
TRBV5-1	.	TRBJ2-4	.	TGCGCCAGCAGCTTGGGACAGGTATTTTTCGACATTCAGTACTTC	CASSLGQVFFDIQYF